This T cell receptor (beta chain) comes out of a study of blood T cells in healthy people across ages. The study's findings and limits: Per-million-T-cell TCR beta diversity fell roughly linearly with age.

This clonotype appeared a few times. Its specificity is unknown. PCR was performed a second time for 7 to 11 cycles using a sample-barcoded 5' primer and a J-beta primer mix. Through a template-switch adaptor with 12 random nucleotides, each cDNA molecule received a tag. Researchers report that each sample yielded at least 3 million CDR3-containing paired-end reads. From the 5' RACE reads, TCRdb called clonotypes with MiXCR, one entry per CDR3 protein. The data show about 1.7 million distinct CDR3 sequences, about 28% seen once. Isolated PBMCs totaled at least 6.5 million in each sample. The V segment lost 1 base and the J segment 6 bases; nucleotides outside the gene matches: 12. The CDR3 contains 17 residues. From germline, CDR1 is SGDLS and CDR2 YYNGEE.

This chain uses TRBV9 with TRBJ2-3; TRBD2 aligns across 9 bases. What was sequenced was blood. The sequence came from a young woman in good health. The CDR3 region is CASSVPTAGGQRDTQYF. CDR3 nucleotide sequence: TGTGCCAGCAGCGTACCCACAGCGGGGGGCCAACGGGATACGCAGTATTTT.